One and the same sample provided the 14 T cell receptor beta chains below, sequenced in a study of liver allograft versus peripheral blood T cells (TCRdb year 2020). Describing the broader study: In liver transplant recipients, the study looked at T cell receptor repertoires in the peripheral blood and set them against the repertoires found within the transplanted livers.

Data came from an Illumina MiSeq. Starting from the raw public reads, TCRdb applied fastp trimming at Q25, assembled clones with MiXCR and retained in-frame beta chains. CDR3 protein sequences are deduplicated, and each keeps its most common genes and DNA. Present in this sample are 10,000 or so distinct CDR3 sequences, 15% to 20% of which were seen just once. Approximately 1.2% of the sample rests with the top ten. These receptors were obtained from a human patient who had a liver transplant. Some T cells may be donor cells from the graft after a transplant.

Relative to its sample, this clonotype is medium-sized. The chain has TRBV7-9 and TRBJ1-1; D remains unclear. The CDR3 contains 13 residues. Trimming removed 5 bases at V and 4 bases at J, with 11 bases between. Per the germline V gene, CDR1 is SEHNR and CDR2 is FQNEAQ (reference sequence). The CDR3 bases are TGTGCCAGCAGCCGTCGGGATGGCACTGAAGCTTTCTTT. Translated, it gives CASSRRDGTEAFF.

By proportion, this clonotype is medium-sized. This chain joins TRBV7-2 and TRBJ1-2; 9 positions match TRBD1. The CDR3 is made up of 13 amino acids. The V and J ends lost 5 bases and 8 bases, in that order; junction bases with no gene match: 6. CDR1 is SGHTA, CDR2 FQGNSA, per germline. The CDR3 nucleotides read TGTGCCAGCAGCCCCGACAGGGGGGAGGGCTACACCTTC. Amino acids: CASSPDRGEGYTF.

This clonotype was counted at least ten times. The CDR3 loop reads CASSPILAAVTDTQYF. The DNA of the CDR3 is TGTGCCAGCTCACCGATCCTAGCGGCCGTCACAGATACGCAGTATTTT. This chain links TRBV18 with TRBJ2-3, with TRBD2 identical over 7 bases. Trimming cost V 3 bases and J 2 bases; bases outside gene matches: 8. Germline V lookup: CDR1 KGHSH, CDR2 LQKENI. This CDR3 region has 16 residues.

The table lists this clonotype with a few counts. This sequence joins TRBV6-1 and TRBJ2-3, with D perhaps TRBD2 (6 bases). The ends were cut back, 4 bases at V and 1 base at J, with 18 bases in the middle. Germline assignment: CDR1 MNHNS and CDR2 SASEGT. The CDR3 consists of 17 residues. The CDR3 sequence is CASSALYSGLGTDTQYF. CDR3 coding DNA: TGTGCCAGCAGTGCCCTTTATAGCGGACTCGGCACAGATACGCAGTATTTT.

Sample share makes this clonotype medium-sized. The chain joins TRBV29-1 to TRBJ1-1; D uncertain. In germline, CDR1 is SQVTM, CDR2 ANQGSEA. V was trimmed by 0 bases and J by 4 bases, leaving 6 bases between them. This CDR3 comprises 12 residues. The CDR3 DNA follows: TGCAGCGTTGAAGAGCCCTTCACTGAAGCTTTCTTT. Residues: CSVEEPFTEAFF.

By frequency in the sample, this clonotype is medium-sized. The CDR3 nucleotides read TGTGCCAGCAGCATAGGGATGAACACTGAAGCTTTCTTT. The encoded protein is CASSIGMNTEAFF. This chain connects TRBV6-2 or TRBV6-3 to TRBJ1-1; D remains unclear. This CDR3 has 13 residues. Germline V gene sequence: CDR1 MNHEY, CDR2 SVGEGT. Trimming shortened V by 6 bases and J by 0 bases, and 8 bases separated the two germline ends.

This clonotype was counted ten times or more. The CDR3 is CSARLGSGRGGYTF. The CDR3 DNA follows: TGCAGTGCTAGACTCGGGTCAGGGAGGGGCGGCTACACCTTC. The rearrangement uses TRBV20-1 and TRBJ1-2; maybe TRBD1 (5 bases). V lost 2 bases and J lost 8, with 18 bases in between. This CDR3 is built from 14 residues. The V gene's germline CDR1 is DFQATT and CDR2 SNEGSKA (reference sequence).

As regards this clonotype: A read error may account for a junction end that differs from germline. The chain links TRBV11-1 to TRBJ1-4; D may be TRBD1 (6 bases). Germline CDR1 and CDR2: SGHAT and FQDESV (reference sequence). The CDR3 spans 15 residues. CDR3 amino acids: CASSSGTNLEENLFF. DNA of the CDR3: TGTGCCAGCAGCTCTGGGACAAACCTAGAGGAAAATCTGTTTTTT.

This clonotype is labeled medium-sized (0.01 to 0.1%). The rearrangement uses TRBV19 and TRBJ1-2; 9 bases are shared with TRBD1. CDR1 is LNHDA and CDR2 is SQIVND in the germline V gene (reference sequence). Trimming removed 6 bases from V and 2 bases from J; junction bases left unmatched: 1. There are 13 residues in the CDR3. The CDR3 loop reads CASRGTGNYGYTF. Written as DNA, the CDR3 is TGTGCCAGTAGGGGGACAGGGAACTATGGCTACACCTTC.

By proportion, this clonotype is medium-sized. The CDR3 DNA sequence: TGTGCCAGCTCACCCGGGACAGGGAACTACAATGAGCAGTTCTTC. Its protein product is CASSPGTGNYNEQFF. V is TRBV18 and J is TRBJ2-1; 9 nucleotides line up with TRBD1. Germline V gene data show CDR1 as KGHSH and CDR2 as LQKENI. The junction had 3 bases not matched to a gene; V was cut back by 3 bases and J by 3 bases. The CDR3 is made up of 15 amino acids.

Sample share makes this clonotype medium-sized. The chain employs TRBV7-2 and TRBJ1-1; D may be TRBD1 (5 bases). The germline V and J ends were trimmed by 5 bases and 1 base, with 14 bases remaining between them. Per the germline V gene, CDR1 is SGHTA and CDR2 is FQGNSA. This CDR3 is 15 amino acids long. The CDR3 DNA reads as TGTGCCAGCAGCCCAAGACAGTTTGGGAACACTGAAGCTTTCTTT. Protein product: CASSPRQFGNTEAFF.

The gene calls are TRBV7-9 and TRBJ1-3; possibly TRBD1 for D (5 bases). Trimming shortened V by 4 bases and J by 6 bases, and 13 bases separated the two germline ends. CDR3 length: 14 residues. Germline CDR1 SEHNR, CDR2 FQNEAQ (reference sequence). CDR3 DNA sequence: TGTGCCAGCAGCTCGGGGACTGGGCTAAACACCATATATTTT. Amino acids: CASSSGTGLNTIYF.

This clonotype is deemed medium-sized. V usage is TRBV18 and J usage is TRBJ1-2, with unresolved D. Germline V CDR1 and CDR2: KGHSH, LQKENI. This CDR3 is 12 amino acids long. The V end lost 6 bases, the J end lost 4 bases, and 9 bases lay between the germline ends. CDR3 region: CASSSISYGYTF. Written as DNA, the CDR3 is TGTGCCAGCTCCTCGATCAGCTATGGCTACACCTTC.

The chain recombines TRBV5-4 with TRBJ1-5; D is unresolved. V lost 3 bases and J lost 3, with 7 bases in between. This CDR3 contains 13 residues. Germline CDR1 and CDR2: SGHNT and YYREEE (reference sequence). The CDR3: CASSSEVNQPQHF. The DNA for the CDR3 is TGTGCCAGCAGCTCCGAGGTCAATCAGCCCCAGCATTTT.